This TCR beta chain was sequenced in a study of cytomegalovirus exposure and HLA in healthy donors. Whole-study context: Earlier work reported 100 million to 130 million unique TCR beta sequences from some 180 million T cells. Across 350 to 500 genotyped donors, 65% to 90% landed in the Caucasian-associated ancestry cluster.

Germline V lookup: CDR1 LGHNA, CDR2 YNFKEQ. V trimming: 6 bases; J trimming: 6 bases; junction bases outside the gene matches: 9. CDR3 length equals 15 residues. The PCR employed 60 Vbeta primers together with 13 Jbeta primers. Measured with immunoSEQ multiplex PCR; TCRdb has only the in-frame clones, and not every one. The sample has roughly 120,000 clones; around two thirds are singletons. The chain carries TRBV4-2 and TRBJ2-2; 8 bases map to TRBD2. Sequenced material: PBMCs. This clonotype originated in a woman in her forties in good health and CMV-seropositive. The CDR3 sequence is CASRHSGSSSGELFF. CDR3 DNA sequence: TGTGCCAGCAGACACAGCGGGAGTAGTTCCGGGGAGCTGTTTTTT.